This T cell receptor beta chain was profiled in a study of T cells in Graves' hyperthyroidism and ophthalmopathy. RNA transcripts served as the template for amplifying TCR beta CDR3 regions. Carried out on the TCR CDR3, a first-round RT-PCR used the HTBI primer set. TCRdb passed the multiplex PCR reads through MiXCR, listing each CDR3 protein once. The sample yields fewer than 250,000 distinct CDR3 sequences, 16% seen once. This clonotype was observed many times. The germline V gene has CDR1 SNHLY and CDR2 FYNNEI. V dropped 8 bases and J dropped 0 bases, with 11 bases sitting between them. The CDR3 runs 15 residues.

What was sequenced was blood. The receptor comes from a young woman with Graves' ophthalmopathy. The V gene is TRBV2, the J gene TRBJ2-6; D is uncertain. The CDR3 protein is CASLIGSSGANVLTF. Here the CDR3 DNA reads TGTGCCAGCCTTATCGGTTCCTCTGGGGCCAACGTCCTGACTTTC.